These T cell receptor beta chains were read from a single sample in a study of blood T cell repertoires in COVID-19. The data were produced by immunoSEQ multiplex PCR, yet TCRdb's version contains in-frame clones alone and is incomplete. The sample lists some 110,000 clones; around 80% were seen once. The sequencing input was peripheral blood. The receptors here all came from a woman between 70 and 85 years old with acute or convalescent COVID-19. Both conserved end residues are part of each CDR3. A D gene is named only where the DNA matches it firmly.

J,V,D,CDR3,DNA
TRBJ2-5,TRBV2,TRBD1,CASSEVDRGQQTQYF,TGTGCCAGCAGTGAGGTGGACAGGGGGCAGCAGACCCAGTACTTC
TRBJ1-2,TRBV27,TRBD1,CASSGDRGANYGYTF,TGTGCCAGCAGTGGGGACAGGGGAGCTAACTATGGCTACACCTTC
TRBJ1-3,TRBV19,TRBD1,CASLNDRGGGNTIYF,TGTGCCAGTCTAAACGACAGGGGAGGTGGAAACACCATATATTTT
TRBJ2-2,TRBV11-3,TRBD1,CASSDRQGGQGTGELFF,TGTGCCAGCAGCGACCGACAGGGCGGTCAAGGGACCGGGGAGCTGTTTTTT
TRBJ1-2,TRBV5-1,NA,CASSLGSYGYTF,TGCGCCAGCAGCTTGGGTTCGTATGGCTACACCTTC
TRBJ2-7,TRBV3-1/TRBV3-2,NA,CATTGALGSYEQYF,TGTGCCACCACAGGTGCTTTAGGTTCCTACGAGCAGTACTTC
TRBJ2-7,TRBV6-1,TRBD2,CASSEDGRPTYEQYF,TGTGCCAGCAGTGAAGACGGGAGGCCAACCTACGAGCAGTACTTC
TRBJ1-5,TRBV28,NA,CASSVPGGDNQPQHF,TGTGCCAGCAGCGTCCCGGGGGGAGACAATCAGCCCCAGCATTTT
TRBJ1-2,TRBV10-3,NA,CAITGVASDGYTF,TGTGCCATCACCGGGGTGGCTAGCGATGGCTACACCTTC
TRBJ1-1,TRBV12-5,TRBD1,CASGSGQGRGTEAFF,TGTGCTAGTGGCTCGGGACAGGGGCGAGGTACTGAAGCTTTCTTT
TRBJ2-1,TRBV18,NA,CASSPTGSSYNEQFF,TGTGCCAGCTCACCAACAGGAAGCTCCTACAATGAGCAGTTCTTC
TRBJ1-1,TRBV12-3/TRBV12-4,NA,CASSRDARRWAFF,TGTGCCAGCAGTCGGGATGCCCGACGATGGGCTTTCTTT
TRBJ1-1,TRBV27,NA,CASRRMGGTEAFF,TGTGCCAGCAGGAGAATGGGGGGGACTGAAGCTTTCTTT